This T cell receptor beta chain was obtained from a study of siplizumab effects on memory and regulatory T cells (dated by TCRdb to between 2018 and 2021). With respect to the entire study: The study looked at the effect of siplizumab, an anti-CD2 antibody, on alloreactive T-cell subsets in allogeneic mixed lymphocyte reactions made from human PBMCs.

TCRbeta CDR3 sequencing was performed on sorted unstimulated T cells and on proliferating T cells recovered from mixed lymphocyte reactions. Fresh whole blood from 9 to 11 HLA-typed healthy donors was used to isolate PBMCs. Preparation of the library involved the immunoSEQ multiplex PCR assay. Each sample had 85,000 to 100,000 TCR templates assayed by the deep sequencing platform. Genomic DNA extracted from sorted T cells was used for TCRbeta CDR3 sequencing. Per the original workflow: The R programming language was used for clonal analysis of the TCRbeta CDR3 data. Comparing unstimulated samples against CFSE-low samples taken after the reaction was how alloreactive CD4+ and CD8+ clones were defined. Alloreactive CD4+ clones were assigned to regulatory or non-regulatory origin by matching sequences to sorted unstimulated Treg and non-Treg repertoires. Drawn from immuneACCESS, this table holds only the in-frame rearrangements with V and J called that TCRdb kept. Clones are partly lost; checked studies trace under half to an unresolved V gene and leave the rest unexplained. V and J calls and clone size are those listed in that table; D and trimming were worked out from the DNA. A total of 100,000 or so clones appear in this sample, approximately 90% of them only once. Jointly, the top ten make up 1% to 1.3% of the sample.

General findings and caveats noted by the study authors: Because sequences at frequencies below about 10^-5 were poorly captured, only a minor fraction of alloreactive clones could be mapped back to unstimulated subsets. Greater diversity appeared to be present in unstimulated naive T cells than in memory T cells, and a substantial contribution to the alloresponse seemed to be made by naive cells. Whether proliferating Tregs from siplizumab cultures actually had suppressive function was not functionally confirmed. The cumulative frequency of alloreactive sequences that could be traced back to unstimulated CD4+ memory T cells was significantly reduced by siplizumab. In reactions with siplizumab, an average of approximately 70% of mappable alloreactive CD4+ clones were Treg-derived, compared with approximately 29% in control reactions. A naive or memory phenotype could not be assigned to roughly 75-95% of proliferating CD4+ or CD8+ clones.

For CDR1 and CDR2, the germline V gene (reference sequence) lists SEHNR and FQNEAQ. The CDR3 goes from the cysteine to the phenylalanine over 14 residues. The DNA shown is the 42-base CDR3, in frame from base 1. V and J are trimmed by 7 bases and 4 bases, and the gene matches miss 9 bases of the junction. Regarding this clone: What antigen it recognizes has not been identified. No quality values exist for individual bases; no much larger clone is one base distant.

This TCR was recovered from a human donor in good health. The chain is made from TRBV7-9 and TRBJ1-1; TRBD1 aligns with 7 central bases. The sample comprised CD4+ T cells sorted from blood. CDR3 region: CASTHLQGSTEAFF. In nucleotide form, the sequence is TGTGCCAGCACCCATTTACAGGGGTCCACTGAAGCTTTCTTT.